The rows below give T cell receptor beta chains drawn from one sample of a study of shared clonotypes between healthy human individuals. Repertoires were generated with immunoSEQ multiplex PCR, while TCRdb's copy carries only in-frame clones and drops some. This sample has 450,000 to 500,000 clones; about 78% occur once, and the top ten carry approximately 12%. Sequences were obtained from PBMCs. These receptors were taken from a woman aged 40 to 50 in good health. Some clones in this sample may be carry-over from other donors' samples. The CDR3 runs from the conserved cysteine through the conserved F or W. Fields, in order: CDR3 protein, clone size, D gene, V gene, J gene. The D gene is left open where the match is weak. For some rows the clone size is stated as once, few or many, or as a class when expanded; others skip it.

CDR3 protein: CARQRPDASPAVATNEKLFF
clone size: few
D gene: -
V gene: TRBV7-4
J gene: TRBJ1-4

CDR3 protein: CASSHLDRNTEAFF
clone size: -
D gene: -
V gene: TRBV4-2
J gene: TRBJ1-1

CDR3 protein: CASSLETTGTSQFF
clone size: few
D gene: TRBD2
V gene: TRBV5-1
J gene: TRBJ2-1

CDR3 protein: CASSSRRDNQPQHF
clone size: -
D gene: -
V gene: TRBV6-1
J gene: TRBJ1-5

CDR3 protein: CASSQKESQGASNEKLFF
clone size: -
D gene: TRBD1
V gene: TRBV4-1
J gene: TRBJ1-4

CDR3 protein: CASSPLQGIDEQFF
clone size: -
D gene: -
V gene: TRBV18
J gene: TRBJ2-1

CDR3 protein: CASTRQLDSTDTQYF
clone size: -
D gene: -
V gene: TRBV4-3
J gene: TRBJ2-3

CDR3 protein: CASSLGDRKLFF
clone size: -
D gene: TRBD1
V gene: TRBV28
J gene: TRBJ1-4

CDR3 protein: CASSEGVGYYGYTF
clone size: once
D gene: -
V gene: TRBV6-1
J gene: TRBJ1-2

CDR3 protein: CASSQPTGMWNYGYTF
clone size: -
D gene: -
V gene: TRBV4-1
J gene: TRBJ1-2

CDR3 protein: CASSPRGGRSSYEQYF
clone size: -
D gene: -
V gene: TRBV7-2
J gene: TRBJ2-7

CDR3 protein: CASSLAGRGNTEAFF
clone size: -
D gene: -
V gene: TRBV7-9
J gene: TRBJ1-1

CDR3 protein: CASSLGQGDTEAFF
clone size: -
D gene: TRBD1
V gene: TRBV18
J gene: TRBJ1-1

CDR3 protein: CASRESGRVSYEQYF
clone size: -
D gene: TRBD2
V gene: TRBV6-6
J gene: TRBJ2-7

CDR3 protein: CASSQELTGLAGGEQFF
clone size: -
D gene: TRBD2
V gene: TRBV4-3
J gene: TRBJ2-1

CDR3 protein: CSVWTDSYEQYF
clone size: -
D gene: -
V gene: TRBV29-1
J gene: TRBJ2-7

CDR3 protein: CASNNRDRGHYGYTF
clone size: once
D gene: TRBD1
V gene: TRBV6-6
J gene: TRBJ1-2

CDR3 protein: CATSSAPRTSGKQETQYF
clone size: -
D gene: TRBD2
V gene: TRBV15
J gene: TRBJ2-5

CDR3 protein: CASSPGTGMGGYTF
clone size: -
D gene: TRBD1
V gene: TRBV27
J gene: TRBJ1-2

CDR3 protein: CASSEGSGIYEQYF
clone size: -
D gene: TRBD2
V gene: TRBV2
J gene: TRBJ2-7

CDR3 protein: CASSPGYAPGETQYF
clone size: -
D gene: -
V gene: TRBV5-1
J gene: TRBJ2-5

CDR3 protein: CASSASPGLANNEQFF
clone size: -
D gene: TRBD2
V gene: TRBV11-3
J gene: TRBJ2-1

CDR3 protein: CSLWDRETQYF
clone size: -
D gene: TRBD1
V gene: TRBV29-1
J gene: TRBJ2-5

CDR3 protein: CASSSEEVTQYF
clone size: -
D gene: -
V gene: TRBV11-2
J gene: TRBJ2-5

CDR3 protein: CAFNRWAAPYNEQFF
clone size: -
D gene: -
V gene: TRBV30
J gene: TRBJ2-1

CDR3 protein: CASSPEKANTGELFF
clone size: -
D gene: -
V gene: TRBV4-2
J gene: TRBJ2-2

CDR3 protein: CASGSGILAGGYNEQFF
clone size: -
D gene: TRBD2
V gene: TRBV12-5
J gene: TRBJ2-1